This TCR beta chain comes out of a study of blood T cell repertoires in COVID-19. Overall study context: COVID-19 samples, acute and convalescent, were from the United States, Italy and Spain. T cells, B-cell-depleted T cells, or PBMCs provided the cDNA or gDNA that served as material.

Germline CDR1 reads SEHNR; CDR2 reads FQNEAQ (reference sequence). This CDR3 comprises 14 residues. The germline V and J ends were trimmed by 2 bases and 0 bases, with 7 bases remaining between them. About this clone: This same CDR3 is encoded by further DNA sequences in the sample.

Repertoires were generated with immunoSEQ multiplex PCR, while TCRdb's copy carries only in-frame clones and drops some. The sample consists of hundreds of thousands of clones, 80% to 90% of them appearing once. The sample was peripheral blood. This clonotype was sampled from a woman in her twenties or thirties with active or convalescent COVID-19. The chain couples TRBV7-9 to TRBJ1-1; D perhaps matches TRBD1 (5 bases). DNA of the CDR3: TGTGCCAGCAGCTTACAGGGATTGAACACTGAAGCTTTCTTT. It specifies CASSLQGLNTEAFF.